A selection of T cell receptor beta chains follows, all from one sample in a study of blood T cell repertoires in COVID-19. Clones were read by immunoSEQ multiplex PCR, and TCRdb kept only the in-frame ones, dropping some. The data contain approximately 300,000 clones, roughly 91% of them singletons. The sequenced sample was peripheral blood. These receptors were obtained from a man aged 30 to 45 with acute or convalescent COVID-19. Both conserved end residues are part of each CDR3. The D gene is left open where the match is weak. A clone size is listed for some rows: how often the clone was seen (once, few, many), or a class if it is expanded.

TGTGCCAGCAGCCCGTCCAGCGGGAGGCGGGGAGAGACCCAGTACTTC CASSPSSGRRGETQYF TRBD2 . TRBV3-1/TRBV3-2 16 TRBJ2-5
TGTGCCAGCAGTCCGAGGGGGATAGCCAAAAACATTCAGTACTTC CASSPRGIAKNIQYF . . TRBV28 15 TRBJ2-4
TGTGCCAGCAGGCCTTTACGTACAGGGGTCTATGGCTACACCTTC CASRPLRTGVYGYTF TRBD1 . TRBV6-5 15 TRBJ1-2
TGTGCCAGCTCACCATCTCAGGGGGGCAGGAAGACCCAGTACTTC CASSPSQGGRKTQYF . . TRBV18 15 TRBJ2-5
TGTGCCAGCAGCCAAGGTTGGGGACAGGGATCTTCACCCCTCCACTTT CASSQGWGQGSSPLHF TRBD1 . TRBV3-1/TRBV3-2 16 TRBJ1-6
TGTGCCAGCAGCGTTAGTGGGACAGGGGGCACTGAAGCTTTCTTT CASSVSGTGGTEAFF TRBD1 few TRBV9 15 TRBJ1-1
TGTGCCAGCAGTCCGGGACTAGGTGTTACAGATACGCAGTATTTT CASSPGLGVTDTQYF TRBD2 . TRBV2 15 TRBJ2-3
TGTGCCAGCAAGGCTAGCGGGAGTCCCGGGGAGCTGTTTTTT CASKASGSPGELFF TRBD2 . TRBV2 14 TRBJ2-2
TGTGCCTGGAGTGAAGGGGCAGGAACCGGGGAGCTGTTTTTT CAWSEGAGTGELFF . . TRBV30 14 TRBJ2-2
TGTGCCAGCAGTTTATGGGCGGGCCCCTTAGGTGTATCAGATACGCAGTATTTT CASSLWAGPLGVSDTQYF . . TRBV27 18 TRBJ2-3
TGTGCCAGCAGTTTTTTAGGAAAGCGAAGGAACACTGAAGCTTTCTTT CASSFLGKRRNTEAFF . . TRBV28 16 TRBJ1-1
TGCGCCAGCAATACCGGGTTGAACGAGCAGTACTTC CASNTGLNEQYF . . TRBV10-2 12 TRBJ2-7
TGTGCCTGGTCCCCAGCCCCCAGGGCACCCCTCCACTTT CAWSPAPRAPLHF . . TRBV30 13 TRBJ1-6
TGTGCCAGCAGTCGACAGGGTGGTGGCGGATCACCCCTCCACTTT CASSRQGGGGSPLHF TRBD1 few TRBV6-5 15 TRBJ1-6
TGCGCCAGCAGCTTGGGTAGTCGCGTACAGACCCAGTACTTC CASSLGSRVQTQYF . . TRBV5-1 14 TRBJ2-5
TGCGCCAGCAGCGGGACAGGGGCGGATGGCTACACCTTC CASSGTGADGYTF TRBD1 . TRBV5-1 13 TRBJ1-2
TGTGCCAGCAGCTTAACAGGGACCATGAACACTGAAGCTTTCTTT CASSLTGTMNTEAFF . . TRBV11-2 15 TRBJ1-1
TGTGCCAGCAGTTTATTAGGAGGCCAGCCCCAGCATTTT CASSLLGGQPQHF . . TRBV28 13 TRBJ1-5
TGTGCCAGCAAGAAATCAGGAGGACAGTACAATGAGCAGTTCTTC CASKKSGGQYNEQFF . . TRBV19 15 TRBJ2-1
TGCGCCAGCAGCTTAGTCGGGAGTGGTTACGAGCAGTACTTC CASSLVGSGYEQYF . . TRBV5-1 14 TRBJ2-7
TGCGCCAGTAGCCAACCACTAGCGGGTGCATCGTTCTTC CASSQPLAGASFF TRBD2 . TRBV4-1 13 TRBJ2-1
TGCGCCAGCAGCTTCATAGCGGGAAGCACAGATACGCAGTATTTT CASSFIAGSTDTQYF TRBD2 . TRBV5-1 15 TRBJ2-3
TGTGCCAGCAGCACCACAGGGATCAATGAGCAGTTCTTC CASSTTGINEQFF . . TRBV7-8 13 TRBJ2-1
TGTGCCAGTAGTATTCGTCAGGGCAATGAGCAGTTCTTC CASSIRQGNEQFF . . TRBV19 13 TRBJ2-1
TGTGCCAGCACGCCAACTAGCGGGGTAACCGGGGAGCTGTTTTTT CASTPTSGVTGELFF TRBD2 . TRBV7-9 15 TRBJ2-2
TGTGCCAGCAGCTTATCCTCAGATAACTATGGCTACACCTTC CASSLSSDNYGYTF . . TRBV7-3 14 TRBJ1-2
TGTGCCAGCACTCTGAACACTGAAGCTTTCTTT CASTLNTEAFF . . TRBV28 11 TRBJ1-1
TGTGCCACCCTCAGACGGGGGGCAGGTGCGGATGAGCAGTTCTTC CATLRRGAGADEQFF . . TRBV19 15 TRBJ2-1
TGCGCCAGCAGCCCGGAACAGGGGGCGCTCGGGGGCACTGAAGCTTTCTTT CASSPEQGALGGTEAFF TRBD1 . TRBV4-1 17 TRBJ1-1
TGTGCCAGCAGCCAAGATACAGCCCAAGAGACCCAGTACTTC CASSQDTAQETQYF . . TRBV4-2 14 TRBJ2-5
TGTGCCTCCACCCCTACAGGGCTCTATGGCTACACCTTC CASTPTGLYGYTF . . TRBV30 13 TRBJ1-2
TGCGCCAGCAGCCAAGAATTGGGGCGGGGGAGGCCCCAGCATTTT CASSQELGRGRPQHF . . TRBV4-1 15 TRBJ1-5
TGTGCCAGCAGCGCTGGGGACAGGGGATTTGAGCCCCAGCATTTT CASSAGDRGFEPQHF TRBD1 once TRBV9 15 TRBJ1-5
TGCGCCAGCAGCTTTAGACTAGCGGGGGGTTCCTACAATGAGCAGTTCTTC CASSFRLAGGSYNEQFF TRBD2 . TRBV5-1 17 TRBJ2-1
TGTGCCAGCAGTGAAGCGACATCGATCTCTGGAAACACCATATATTTT CASSEATSISGNTIYF . . TRBV6-1 16 TRBJ1-3
TGTGCCAGCAGTGAGCTGGACATATCTAATCAGCCCCAGCATTTT CASSELDISNQPQHF . . TRBV2 15 TRBJ1-5
TGTGCCAGCAGCTTATTGGGGGGAGAGGGCACTGAAGCTTTCTTT CASSLLGGEGTEAFF . . TRBV7-3 15 TRBJ1-1
TGTGCCAGCAGTCCAATCTGGGTGGGACAGGGACCAGGCTATGGCTACACCTTC CASSPIWVGQGPGYGYTF TRBD1 . TRBV28 18 TRBJ1-2
TGTGCCAGCAGCTTACAGGGTGAATCACCCCTCCACTTT CASSLQGESPLHF . once TRBV7-3 13 TRBJ1-6
TGTGCCAGCAGCACCAAACTAGCGGGATCATACAATGAGCAGTTCTTC CASSTKLAGSYNEQFF TRBD2 . TRBV9 16 TRBJ2-1
TGTGCCAGCAGCGGGTCGGACAGGGGGCGGTTTGGCTACACCTTC CASSGSDRGRFGYTF TRBD1 . TRBV11-2 15 TRBJ1-2
TGTGCCAGCAGTTTAGTATGGACAGGGGGCCTCCTGAACACTGAAGCTTTCTTT CASSLVWTGGLLNTEAFF TRBD1 . TRBV28 18 TRBJ1-1
TGCGCCAGCAGCTTGGGACAGGGGGCGAGCACTGAAGCTTTCTTT CASSLGQGASTEAFF TRBD1 . TRBV5-1 15 TRBJ1-1
TGTGCCAGCAGCCCAAGGGGGGGGTTCAACACTGAAGCTTTCTTT CASSPRGGFNTEAFF . once TRBV7-9 15 TRBJ1-1
TGTGCCAGCAGTGAGGGACAGCAGAGTATCTACGAGCAGTACTTC CASSEGQQSIYEQYF TRBD1 . TRBV2 15 TRBJ2-7
TGTGCCAGTAGTCCACAGGGACAGGGATATGGCTACACCTTC CASSPQGQGYGYTF TRBD1 few TRBV19 14 TRBJ1-2
TGTGCCAGTAGTGGAAACAGGGGGCGAATGGAGACCCAGTACTTC CASSGNRGRMETQYF TRBD1 . TRBV19 15 TRBJ2-5